These 30 T cell receptor beta chains share one sample of origin, sequenced in a study of T cell repertoires in cytomegalovirus infection (dated by TCRdb to about 2019). These receptors have no known antigen. The treatment or condition label on this specimen signifies: in vitro stimulation with specific CMV peptide epitopes to enrich CMV-specific T cells. Sequencing relied on an Illumina HiSeq 1500. Starting from the raw public reads, TCRdb applied fastp trimming at Q25, assembled clones with MiXCR and retained in-frame beta chains. One record per CDR3 amino acid sequence lists the most common genes and DNA. This sample is represented by 550,000 to 850,000 distinct CDR3 sequences; about 33% of them were singletons. The ten largest account for 15% to 20% of the sample. Sequenced material: cultured PBMCs, taken from culture after CMV antigen stimulation. Source of these receptors: a human donor in good health (CMV status not recorded). Some clones in this sample may be carry-over from other donors' samples.

This clonotype came up a few times. The gene calls are TRBV7-2 and TRBJ2-3; D not resolved. The CDR3 sequence is 12 residues long. Germline V gene lookup returns CDR1 SGHTA and CDR2 FQGNSA. V was trimmed by 5 bases and J by 6 bases, leaving 9 bases between them. The CDR3 bases are TGTGCCAGCAGCCGAGAAGTCGATACGCAGTATTTT. It translates to CASSREVDTQYF.

This clonotype was detected a few times. J is TRBJ1-1 and V is TRBV6-2 or TRBV6-3, with TRBD1 matching over 9 bases. CDR3 length: 16 residues. CDR1 is MNHEY and CDR2 is SVGEGT in the germline V gene. Trimming removed 2 bases from V and 5 bases from J; junction bases left unmatched: 9. Here the CDR3 reads CASSYPDRGTFTEAFF. DNA for the CDR3: TGTGCCAGCAGTTACCCGGACAGGGGAACATTTACTGAAGCTTTCTTT.

This clonotype has a handful of counts. The rearrangement joins TRBV6-5 to TRBJ2-3, with 13 nucleotides matching TRBD2. V trimming: 2 bases; J trimming: 0 bases; junction bases outside the gene matches: 11. Germline V gene sequence: CDR1 MNHEY, CDR2 SVGAGI. The CDR3 runs to 20 residues. The CDR3 reads CASSYVGLAGDGTSTDTQYF. The DNA for the CDR3 is TGTGCCAGCAGTTACGTCGGACTAGCGGGGGACGGGACTAGCACAGATACGCAGTATTTT.

Notes on this clonotype: Just one base apart from a much larger clone, this may be a read error. CDR3 loop: CASRTQGNTIYF. In DNA form, the CDR3 reads TGTGCCAGCAGAACACAGGGAAACACCATATATTTT. This chain connects TRBV7-9 to TRBJ1-3; D call uncertain. Trimming stripped 6 bases from V and 4 bases from J, with 7 bases between. This CDR3 region has 12 residues. CDR1 is SEHNR, CDR2 FQNEAQ, per germline (reference sequence).

This clonotype was observed at least ten times. V and J are TRBV7-6 and TRBJ2-5; no clear D. Germline loops: CDR1 SGHVS, CDR2 FNYEAQ. V was clipped by 5 bases and J by 5 bases, with 9 bases between them. This CDR3 is 12 amino acids long. CDR3 region: CASSQSGETQYF. The DNA for the CDR3 is TGTGCCAGCAGCCAGAGTGGGGAGACCCAGTACTTC.

This clonotype was seen once. CDR3 bases: TGTGCCAGTAGTAAGACAGGGGGCCTCTACGAGCAGTACTTC. Translated, it gives CASSKTGGLYEQYF. The chain couples TRBV19 to TRBJ2-7, with 10 bases identical to TRBD1. Germline CDR1 and CDR2: LNHDA and SQIVND (reference sequence). J was trimmed by 3 bases and V by 4 bases; bases with no gene match: 3. The CDR3 runs 14 residues.

This clonotype was counted many times. As DNA, the CDR3 is TGTGCCAGCAGTTTGGCCAGGAACACCGGGGAGCTGTTTTTT. Its protein product is CASSLARNTGELFF. The genes are TRBV12-3 or TRBV12-4 and TRBJ2-2; no clear D gene. The CDR3 spans 14 residues. With 3 bases removed from V and 1 base from J, the gap between germline ends came to 6 bases.

The gene calls are TRBV6-2 or TRBV6-3 and TRBJ2-2; D call uncertain. Germline CDR1 reads MNHEY; CDR2 reads SVGEGT. The V and J ends lost 6 bases and 6 bases respectively, with 17 bases between them. CDR3 length: 15 amino acids. DNA of the CDR3: TGTGCCAGCAGCCTCACCCCGAGATCTTCCGGGGAGCTGTTTTTT. Protein: CASSLTPRSSGELFF.

This clonotype was seen many times. The chain uses TRBV12-3 or TRBV12-4 and TRBJ1-5; maybe TRBD1 (5 bases). The CDR3 consists of 14 residues. Trimming cost V 3 bases and J 1 base, with 7 bases left between them. Written as DNA, the CDR3 is TGTGCCAGCAGTTTGGGACGGAGCAATCAGCCCCAGCATTTT. Protein sequence: CASSLGRSNQPQHF.

The chain employs TRBV19 and TRBJ1-2; no clear D. The CDR3 is made up of 16 amino acids. The V gene's germline CDR1 is LNHDA and CDR2 SQIVND (reference sequence). The V gene lost 10 bases and the J gene lost 1 base, with 22 bases spanning the gap. This chain's CDR3 is CATGKRRTAINYGYTF. CDR3 DNA: TGTGCCACCGGCAAGAGGAGAACTGCTATTAACTATGGCTACACCTTC.

The chain is built from TRBV19 and TRBJ1-5, with 7 bases that match TRBD1. The trim removed 7 bases at V and 0 bases at J, leaving 9 bases unmatched. The CDR3 length is 16 residues. The germline CDR1 and CDR2 sequences are LNHDA and SQIVND (reference sequence). CDR3 coding DNA: TGTGCCAGTAAAAGGGGGCTGGCCGATAGCAATCAGCCCCAGCATTTT. Its translation is CASKRGLADSNQPQHF.

On this clonotype itself: Mismatch with germline at one junction end may stem from a read error. The chain employs TRBV6-8 and TRBJ2-5; 9 nucleotides match TRBD1. Germline loops: CDR1 MNHGY, CDR2 SAAAGT. The CDR3 is 15 residues long. The CDR3 DNA reads as TGTGCCAGCAGTTGGGGGGACAGGGATGATGAGACCCTGTACTTC. Translation gives CASSWGDRDDETLYF.

This rearrangement joins TRBV6-2 or TRBV6-3 to TRBJ1-5; the match to TRBD1 covers 7 bases. Germline V lookup: CDR1 MNHEY, CDR2 SVGEGT. This CDR3 region has 18 residues. V lost 3 bases, J lost 0 bases, and 11 bases stayed unmatched. This CDR3 is CASSYPTGEMNSNQPQHF. The DNA for the CDR3 is TGTGCCAGCAGTTATCCCACAGGGGAGATGAATAGCAATCAGCCCCAGCATTTT.

This clonotype was observed a handful of times. The chain combines TRBV4-2 with TRBJ1-2; TRBD1 matches at 10 bases. CDR1 is LGHNA and CDR2 is YNFKEQ in the germline V gene. Trimming at V came to 3 bases and at J to 8 bases, leaving 9 bases not matched to a gene. The CDR3 extends over 15 amino acids. The CDR3 DNA sequence: TGTGCCAGCAGCCAGGATGGGACAGGGGCGGGAGGCTACACCTTC. Encoded protein: CASSQDGTGAGGYTF.

V is TRBV28 and J is TRBJ2-7; 11 nucleotides match TRBD2. Germline loops: CDR1 MDHEN, CDR2 SYDVKM. The junction had 7 bases not matched to a gene; V was cut back by 5 bases and J by 1 base. This CDR3 spans 16 amino acids. CDR3 DNA: TGTGCCAGCAGTCCCCTCGGGACTAGCGGTTCCTACGAGCAGTACTTC. This encodes CASSPLGTSGSYEQYF.

This sequence joins TRBV20-1 and TRBJ2-7, with a tentative D call TRBD1 (5 bases). CDR1 is DFQATT and CDR2 is SNEGSKA in the germline V gene (reference sequence). V was shortened by 4 bases and J by 1 base, with 11 bases between the two germline ends. CDR3 length equals 13 residues. The CDR3 reads CSANLRQSYEQYF. Written as DNA, the CDR3 is TGCAGTGCTAATTTGAGACAGTCCTACGAGCAGTACTTC.

In this sample, this clonotype turned up a few times. The chain uses TRBV11-2 and TRBJ2-1; TRBD2 might be the D (7 bases). The germline gives CDR1 SGHAT, CDR2 FQNNGV. The germline V and J ends were trimmed by 3 bases and 5 bases, with 17 bases remaining between them. The CDR3 runs to 16 residues. DNA for the CDR3: TGTGCCAGCAGCTTTAGGGGGGGGCTCAGTCACAATGAGCAGTTCTTC. It codes for CASSFRGGLSHNEQFF.

Many counts were recorded for this clonotype. V is TRBV7-2 and J is TRBJ2-3; TRBD2 matches at 7 bases. The CDR3 contains 15 residues. Germline V CDR1 and CDR2: SGHTA, FQGNSA. J lost 1 base, V lost 5 bases, and 6 bases had no gene match. In DNA form, the CDR3 reads TGTGCCAGCAGCCCTGCGGGGGAGCGCACAGATACGCAGTATTTT. Translation: CASSPAGERTDTQYF.

This sequence joins TRBV10-3 and TRBJ1-3; 7 positions agree with TRBD1. V was clipped by 10 bases and J by 3 bases; unmatched bases: 6. CDR1 is ENHRY, CDR2 SYGVKD, per germline. The CDR3 covers 13 residues. The DNA for the CDR3 is TGTGCCAGCGGGGGACAGATTGGAAACACCATATATTTT. It is translated as CASGGQIGNTIYF.

The rearrangement links TRBV11-2 to TRBJ2-1, with D hard to call. The germline gives CDR1 SGHAT, CDR2 FQNNGV. V lost 5 bases to trimming and J lost 0 bases, with 17 bases between them. This CDR3 contains 17 residues. The CDR3 loop reads CASSGGDGASSYNEQFF. The CDR3 bases are TGTGCCAGCAGCGGCGGTGATGGCGCCAGCTCCTACAATGAGCAGTTCTTC.

The V call is TRBV7-2, the J call TRBJ1-5, with TRBD1 as a possible D gene (5 bases). This CDR3 contains 15 residues. V dropped 5 bases and J dropped 7 bases, with 18 bases sitting between them. The V gene's germline CDR1 is SGHTA and CDR2 FQGNSA. The CDR3 DNA sequence: TGTGCCAGCAGCCCTAGTAGGGAGGCAGGGCAGCCCCAGCATTTT. It codes for CASSPSREAGQPQHF.

J is TRBJ1-1 and V is TRBV18, with unresolved D. Trimming shortened V by 4 bases and J by 0 bases, and 9 bases separated the two germline ends. CDR1 KGHSH and CDR2 LQKENI come from the germline V gene. This CDR3 region has 14 residues. The CDR3 here is CASSRDILNTEAFF. CDR3 DNA: TGTGCCAGCTCACGAGACATCCTGAACACTGAAGCTTTCTTT.

CDR3 residues: CASSVDPGGNQPQHF. CDR3 DNA sequence: TGTGCCAGCAGCGTGGACCCCGGAGGCAATCAGCCCCAGCATTTT. V gene TRBV9 combines with J gene TRBJ1-5, with no clear D. This CDR3 is built from 15 residues. CDR1 SGDLS and CDR2 YYNGEE come from the germline V gene. Trimming removed 2 bases at V and 2 bases at J, with 11 bases between.

This chain links TRBV7-9 with TRBJ1-5; TRBD1 is a possible D gene (6 bases). The CDR3 extends over 18 amino acids. V lost 1 base and J 1 base, leaving 17 bases between the germline ends. Germline V gene data show CDR1 as SEHNR and CDR2 as FQNEAQ (reference sequence). This CDR3 is CASSLGFSGEGSNQPQHF. In nucleotides, the CDR3 is TGTGCCAGCAGCTTAGGATTCTCAGGGGAGGGAAGCAATCAGCCCCAGCATTTT.

Many counts were recorded for this clonotype. This chain links TRBV6-6 with TRBJ2-3, with a possible D match to TRBD2 (5 bases). This CDR3 has 19 amino acids. Trimming took 2 bases from V and 7 from J, leaving 28 bases between them. CDR1 and CDR2 from the germline V gene are MNHNY and SVGAGI (reference sequence). CDR3 residues: CASSYGRGSVRPAHYTQYF. In DNA form, the CDR3 reads TGTGCCAGCAGTTACGGCCGTGGGAGCGTCCGGCCCGCACACTATACGCAGTATTTT.

CDR3 protein: CASSYRGPSYEQYF. In DNA form, the CDR3 reads TGTGCCAGCAGTTACCGGGGGCCAAGCTACGAGCAGTACTTC. V is TRBV6-6 and J is TRBJ2-7, with D perhaps TRBD1 or TRBD2 (6 bases each). Germline V CDR1 and CDR2: MNHNY, SVGAGI (reference sequence). This CDR3 has 14 residues. Trimming removed 2 bases at V and 3 bases at J, with 11 bases between.

The chain has TRBV2 and TRBJ2-1; D assignment may be TRBD1 or TRBD2 (5 bases each). The germline CDR1 and CDR2 sequences are SNHLY and FYNNEI. The germline V and J ends were trimmed by 3 bases and 3 bases, with 12 bases remaining between them. The CDR3 has 15 amino acids. As DNA, the CDR3 is TGTGCCAGCAGTGATAGCCGGGGCTACTACAATGAGCAGTTCTTC. Translated: CASSDSRGYYNEQFF.

V gene TRBV5-1 combines with J gene TRBJ2-5; 11 positions match TRBD1. The CDR3 is 15 amino acids. CDR1 SGHRS and CDR2 YFSETQ come from the germline V gene. The trim removed 1 base at V and 5 bases at J, leaving 4 bases unmatched. CDR3 amino acids: CASSLLGQGVETQYF. CDR3 DNA sequence: TGCGCCAGCAGCTTGCTGGGACAGGGGGTTGAGACCCAGTACTTC.

This clonotype has more than one count but fewer than ten. The chain carries TRBV18 and TRBJ2-5; TRBD2 matches at 10 bases. CDR1 and CDR2 (germline): KGHSH, LQKENI. CDR3 length equals 15 residues. The V segment lost 3 bases and the J segment 7 bases; nucleotides outside the gene matches: 8. CDR3 amino acids: CASSPTSGESVTQYF. CDR3 DNA sequence: TGTGCCAGCTCACCTACTAGCGGGGAATCAGTGACCCAGTACTTC.

This chain uses TRBV19 with TRBJ2-6; perhaps TRBD2 as D (5 bases). The CDR3 runs 15 residues. In germline, CDR1 is LNHDA, CDR2 SQIVND (reference sequence). V lost 7 bases to trimming and J lost 2 bases, with 12 bases between them. CDR3 region: CASNLAAAGANVLTF. The CDR3 DNA reads TGTGCCAGTAACCTAGCAGCTGCTGGGGCCAACGTCCTGACTTTC.